This T cell receptor (beta chain) appears in the sequencing data of a study of cytomegalovirus exposure and HLA in healthy donors. V was shortened by 1 base and J by 2 bases, with 14 bases between the two germline ends. Germline V lookup: CDR1 SGHNT, CDR2 YENEEA. The CDR3 sequence is 16 residues long. As to this clone: Its target is not known.

It was with 60 Vbeta and 13 Jbeta primers that the PCR ran. Clones were read by immunoSEQ multiplex PCR, and TCRdb kept only the in-frame ones, dropping some. The table has some 96,000 clones, approximately 76% seen once. Regarding the study as a whole: Some V segments (TRBV6-2 and TRBV6-3 among them) were excluded as indistinguishable.

This TCR derives from a man aged 35 to 55 in good health and CMV-seropositive. V is TRBV11-3 and J is TRBJ2-5; D perhaps matches TRBD2 (6 bases). Material for sequencing was PBMCs. The CDR3 region has the DNA TGTGCCAGCAGCTTAGGTGTCCCGGCGGGACAAGAGACCCAGTACTTC. Protein: CASSLGVPAGQETQYF.